This TCR beta chain was observed in a study of T cell responses to AZD1222 COVID-19 vaccine. Regarding the study as a whole: Reportedly, nearly half of unique spike TCRs recognized epitopes outside B.1.351/B.1.1.7 mutations.

This CDR3 is built from 13 residues. Between the trimmed V and J ends, which lost 3 bases and 0 bases, there was a span of 9 bases. CDR1 SQVTM and CDR2 ANQGSEA come from the germline V gene. As to this clone: Its specificity is not known.

The method was immunoSEQ multiplex PCR; TCRdb's version includes in-frame clones alone and lacks a portion of them. The sample comprises tens of thousands of clones, about 90% of which are singletons, and around 2% rests with the top ten. Specimen: peripheral blood, collected on day 0 of AZD1222 vaccination. The J gene is TRBJ2-7, the V gene TRBV29-1; D is possibly TRBD2 (6 bases). The origin of this receptor is an adult in good health. CDR3 loop: CSVEGDSSYEQYF. Written as DNA, the CDR3 is TGCAGCGTTGAGGGGGACTCCTCCTACGAGCAGTACTTC.